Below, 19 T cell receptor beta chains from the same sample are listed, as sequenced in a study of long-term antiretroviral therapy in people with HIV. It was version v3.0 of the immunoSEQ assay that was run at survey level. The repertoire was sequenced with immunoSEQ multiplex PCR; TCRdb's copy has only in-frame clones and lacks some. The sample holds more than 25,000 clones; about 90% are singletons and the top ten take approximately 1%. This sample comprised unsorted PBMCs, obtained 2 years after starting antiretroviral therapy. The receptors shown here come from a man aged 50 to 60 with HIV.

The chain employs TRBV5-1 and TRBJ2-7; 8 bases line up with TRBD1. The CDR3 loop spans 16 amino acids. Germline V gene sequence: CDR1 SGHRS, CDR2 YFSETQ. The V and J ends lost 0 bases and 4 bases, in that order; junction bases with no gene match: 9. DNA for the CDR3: TGCGCCAGCAGCTTGGCGGGACAGGTGGGGTTATACGAGCAGTACTTC. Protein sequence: CASSLAGQVGLYEQYF.

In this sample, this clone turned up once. The CDR3 sequence is CASSVGYTGELFF. DNA of the CDR3: TGCGCCAGCAGTGTCGGCTACACCGGGGAGCTGTTTTTT. This chain uses TRBV10-2 with TRBJ2-2, with D unresolved. Germline CDR1 and CDR2: WSHSY and SAAADI. The V end was cut by 4 bases, the J end by 3 bases, with 6 bases between. The CDR3 length is 13 residues.

The CDR3 DNA sequence: TGCGCCAGCAGCCAAGATCCGGGACTAGTCGAGCAGTACTTC. Residues: CASSQDPGLVEQYF. The V call is TRBV4-3, the J call TRBJ2-7; TRBD2 matches at 8 bases. The germline CDR1 and CDR2 sequences are LGHNA and YSLEER. J was trimmed by 6 bases and V by 0 bases; bases with no gene match: 4. The CDR3 totals 14 residues.

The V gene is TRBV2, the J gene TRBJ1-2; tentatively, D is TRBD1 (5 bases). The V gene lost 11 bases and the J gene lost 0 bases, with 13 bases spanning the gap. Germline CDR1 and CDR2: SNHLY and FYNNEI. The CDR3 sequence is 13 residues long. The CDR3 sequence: CAGAKVPNYGYTF. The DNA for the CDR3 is TGTGCCGGGGCGAAGGTTCCTAACTATGGCTACACCTTC.

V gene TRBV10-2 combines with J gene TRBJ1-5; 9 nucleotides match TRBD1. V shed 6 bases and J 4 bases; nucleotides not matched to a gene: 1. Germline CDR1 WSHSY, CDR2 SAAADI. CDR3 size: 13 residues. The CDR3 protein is CASSGTGNQPQHF. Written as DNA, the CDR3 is TGCGCCAGCAGCGGGACAGGGAATCAGCCCCAGCATTTT.

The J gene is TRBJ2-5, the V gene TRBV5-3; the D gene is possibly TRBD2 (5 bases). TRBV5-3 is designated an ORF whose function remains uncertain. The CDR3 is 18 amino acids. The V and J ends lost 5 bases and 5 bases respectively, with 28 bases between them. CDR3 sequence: CARSCEPLFVRVGETQYF. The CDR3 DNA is TGTGCCAGAAGTTGTGAACCTTTGTTTGTGAGGGTAGGCGAGACCCAGTACTTC.

CDR3 in DNA: TGTGCCAGCAGCCCCTGGGCGGGCACAGATACGCAGTATTTT. Translating it yields CASSPWAGTDTQYF. The rearrangement links TRBV5-6 to TRBJ2-3; D ambiguous. Trimming pared 4 bases from V and 1 base from J, leaving 10 bases between. The germline V gene encodes CDR1 SGHDT and CDR2 YYEEEE. CDR3 length: 14 amino acids.

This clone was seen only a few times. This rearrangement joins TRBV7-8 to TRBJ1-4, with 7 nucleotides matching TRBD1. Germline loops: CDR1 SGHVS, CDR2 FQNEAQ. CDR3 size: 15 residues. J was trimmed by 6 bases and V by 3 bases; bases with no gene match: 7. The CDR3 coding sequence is TGTGCCAGCAGCTTTTACGACAGGGAGGATGAAAAACTGTTTTTT. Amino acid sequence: CASSFYDREDEKLFF.

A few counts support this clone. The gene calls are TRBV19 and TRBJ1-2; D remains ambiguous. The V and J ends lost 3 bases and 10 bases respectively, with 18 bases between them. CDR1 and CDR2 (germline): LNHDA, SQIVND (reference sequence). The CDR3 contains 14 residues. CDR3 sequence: CASSMGSRIESYTF. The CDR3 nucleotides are TGTGCCAGTAGTATGGGCAGCCGAATAGAGTCCTACACCTTC.

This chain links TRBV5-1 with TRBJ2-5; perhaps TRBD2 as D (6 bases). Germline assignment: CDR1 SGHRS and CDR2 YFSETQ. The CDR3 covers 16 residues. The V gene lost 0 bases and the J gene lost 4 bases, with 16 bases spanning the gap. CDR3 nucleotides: TGCGCCAGCAGCTTGGATATAGGAGGGTACGGAGAGACCCAGTACTTC. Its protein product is CASSLDIGGYGETQYF.

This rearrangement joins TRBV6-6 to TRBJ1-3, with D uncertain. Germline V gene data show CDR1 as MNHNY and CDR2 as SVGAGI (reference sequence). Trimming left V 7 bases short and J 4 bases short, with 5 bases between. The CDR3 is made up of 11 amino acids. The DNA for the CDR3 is TGTGCCAGCATAGGGGGAAACACCATATATTTT. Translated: CASIGGNTIYF.

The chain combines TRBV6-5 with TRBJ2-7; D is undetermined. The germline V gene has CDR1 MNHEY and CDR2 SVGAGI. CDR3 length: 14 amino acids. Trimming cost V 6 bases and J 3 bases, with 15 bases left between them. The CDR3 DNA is TGTGCCAGCAGCCAGACGGACCGACACTACGAGCAGTACTTC. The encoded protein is CASSQTDRHYEQYF.

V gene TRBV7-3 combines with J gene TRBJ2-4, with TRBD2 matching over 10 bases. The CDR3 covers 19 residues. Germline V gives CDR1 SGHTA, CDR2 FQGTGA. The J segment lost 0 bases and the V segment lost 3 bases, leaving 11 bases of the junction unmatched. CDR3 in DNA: TGTGCCAGCAGCTTCGTCGCTAGCGGGGGCCCCTCAGCCAAAAACATTCAGTACTTC. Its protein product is CASSFVASGGPSAKNIQYF.

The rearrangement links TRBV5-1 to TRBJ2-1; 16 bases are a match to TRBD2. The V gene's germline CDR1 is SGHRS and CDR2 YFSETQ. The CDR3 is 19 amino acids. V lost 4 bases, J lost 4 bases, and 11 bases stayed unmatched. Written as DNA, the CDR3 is TGCGCCAGCAGCCCAGGGACTAGCGGGGGGGTTCAAGTTTACAATGAGCAGTTCTTC. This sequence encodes CASSPGTSGGVQVYNEQFF. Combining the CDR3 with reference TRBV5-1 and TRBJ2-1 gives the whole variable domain KAGVTQTPRYLIKTRGQQVTLSCSPISGHRSVSWYQQTPGQGLQFLFEYFSETQRNKGNFPGRFSGRQFSNSRSEMNVSTLELGDSALYLCASSPGTSGGVQVYNEQFFGPGTRLTVL.

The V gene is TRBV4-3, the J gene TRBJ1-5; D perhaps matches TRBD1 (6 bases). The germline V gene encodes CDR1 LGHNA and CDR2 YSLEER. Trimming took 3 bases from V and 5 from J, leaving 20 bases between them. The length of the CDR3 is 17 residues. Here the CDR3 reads CASSHLPEGVEYQPQHF. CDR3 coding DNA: TGCGCCAGCAGCCATCTACCAGAGGGGGTTGAATATCAGCCCCAGCATTTT.

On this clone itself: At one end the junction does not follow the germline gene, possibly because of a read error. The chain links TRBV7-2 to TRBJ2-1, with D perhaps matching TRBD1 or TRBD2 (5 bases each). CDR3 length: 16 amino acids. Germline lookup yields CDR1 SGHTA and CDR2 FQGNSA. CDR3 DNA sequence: TGTGCCAGCAACTTAGAGGGGAGTAGGTCCTACAATGAGCAGTTCTTC. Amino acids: CASNLEGSRSYNEQFF.

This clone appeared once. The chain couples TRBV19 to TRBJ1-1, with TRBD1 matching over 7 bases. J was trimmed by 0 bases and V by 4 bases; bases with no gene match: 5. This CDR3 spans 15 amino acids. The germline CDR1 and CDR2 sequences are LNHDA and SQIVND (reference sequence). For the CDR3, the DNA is TGTGCCAGTAGTAGCCGGGACAGACTGAACACTGAAGCTTTCTTT. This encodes CASSSRDRLNTEAFF.

CDR3 DNA sequence: TGTGCCAGCAGCACCTGGACAGGGAGGAACATTCAGTACTTC. It encodes CASSTWTGRNIQYF. The chain is built from TRBV11-2 and TRBJ2-4, with TRBD1 identical over 8 bases. J lost 7 bases, V lost 5 bases, and 7 bases had no gene match. The CDR3 sequence is 14 residues long. The germline V gene has CDR1 SGHAT and CDR2 FQNNGV. The full variable domain, with the rest looked up from reference TRBV11-2 and TRBJ2-4, is EAGVAQSPRYKIIEKRQSVAFWCNPISGHATLYWYQQILGQGPKLLIQFQNNGVVDDSQLPKDRFSAERLKGVDSTLKIQPAKLEDSAVYLCASSTWTGRNIQYFGAGTRLSVL.

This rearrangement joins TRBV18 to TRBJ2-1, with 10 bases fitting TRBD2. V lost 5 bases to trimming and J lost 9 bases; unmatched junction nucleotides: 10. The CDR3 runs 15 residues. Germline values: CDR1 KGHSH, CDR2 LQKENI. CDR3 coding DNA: TGTGCCAGCTCAATACTAGCGGGACCGCCGGGTGAGCAGTTCTTC. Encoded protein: CASSILAGPPGEQFF. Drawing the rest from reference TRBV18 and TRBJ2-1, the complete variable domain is NAGVMQNPRHLVRRRGQEARLRCSPMKGHSHVYWYRQLPEEGLKFMVYLQKENIIDESGMPKERFSAEFPKEGPSILRIQQVVRGDSAAYFCASSILAGPPGEQFFGPGTRLTVL.